The entry below describes one TCR beta chain. Its antigen remains unknown. The sample is drawn from a study of long-term antiretroviral therapy in people with HIV. Study-wide findings and caveats: Regardless of time point, clones expanded before ART dominated the repertoire.

Sequencing used immunoSEQ v3.0 at survey level. The assay was immunoSEQ multiplex PCR, and TCRdb's table has in-frame clones only and misses some. The sample includes tens of thousands of clones, approximately 94% seen only once; the top ten take roughly 2.2%. Germline V gene lookup returns CDR1 SGHTA and CDR2 FQGNSA. CDR3 length: 12 amino acids. V lost 7 bases to trimming and J lost 4 bases, with 10 bases between them. Ahead of DNA extraction, samples held about 1-10 million cryopreserved PBMC each. The chain is built from TRBV7-2 and TRBJ1-2, with D tentatively TRBD1 (5 bases). The TCR originated in a young man with HIV. The sequences come from unsorted PBMCs, collected 9.2 years after starting antiretroviral therapy. CDR3 nucleotide sequence: TGTGCCAGCAACAGGAATGCCTATGGCTACACCTTC. Translation: CASNRNAYGYTF. The variable domain in full, with the rest retrieved from reference TRBV7-2 and TRBJ1-2, is GAGVSQSPSNKVTEKGKDVELRCDPISGHTALYWYRQSLGQGLEFLIYFQGNSAPDKSGLPSDRFSAERTGGSVSTLTIQRTQQEDSAVYLCASNRNAYGYTFGSGTRLTVV.